This T cell receptor beta chain was retrieved from a study of blood T cells in healthy people across ages. The second PCR ran about 7 to 12 cycles with a sample-barcoded 5' primer and J-beta primers. TCRdb independently ran MiXCR on the 5' RACE reads; one entry per CDR3 protein. The sample shows about 560,000 distinct CDR3 sequences, approximately 26% of them seen only once. Germline V gene sequence: CDR1 MGHDK, CDR2 SYGVNS. The CDR3 sequence is 13 residues long. These data were also filed under a second study, of T cells of mothers and their children. Per that study: Donors were three healthy Caucasian mothers and their six children. When the second PCR was run, its M1S primer added sample barcodes and 2-4 random nucleotides.

The chain recombines TRBV25-1 with TRBJ2-5; 8 bases map to TRBD1. The tail of the sequence fits TRBJ2-7 better, so the J call may be wrong. The sequencing input was blood. This TCR derives from a boy aged 2 to 10 in good health. The CDR3 is CASSGQGHYEQYF. CDR3 bases: TGTGCCAGCTCCGGACAGGGACATTACGAGCAGTACTTC.